A single sample is the source of the 32 T cell receptor beta chains below, sequenced in a study of T-cell memory formation after mild COVID-19. From the 5' RACE reads, TCRdb called clonotypes with MiXCR, one entry per CDR3 protein. In the table there are a few hundred thousand distinct CDR3 sequences, approximately 16% of which are singletons. Sequenced input: PBMCs or a T cell subset sorted from them (not recorded which). The receptors originated from a young man who had mild COVID-19 (a few samples of this study predate the infection). Cell type and time point are not known.

This clonotype was recorded only once. This chain uses TRBV7-3 with TRBJ2-3; perhaps D is TRBD1 or TRBD2 (6 bases each). This CDR3 is built from 15 residues. The germline V and J ends were trimmed by 5 bases and 5 bases, with 17 bases remaining between them. CDR1 is SGHTA, CDR2 FQGTGA, per germline. The CDR3 region has the DNA TGTGCCAGCAGCCCTAGCTGGGGGGCGAAAGATACGCAGTATTTT. This translates into CASSPSWGAKDTQYF.

The V and J genes are TRBV12-3 or TRBV12-4 and TRBJ2-1, with D tentatively TRBD1 or TRBD2 (5 bases each). CDR3 length: 12 amino acids. Trimming shortened V by 6 bases and J by 15 bases, and 18 bases separated the two germline ends. The CDR3 coding sequence is TGTGCCAGCAGCCGTGATCTCGGGGACCCGTTCTTC. Amino acid sequence: CASSRDLGDPFF.

This clonotype was observed a handful of times. V is TRBV12-3 or TRBV12-4 and J is TRBJ1-5, with unresolved D. CDR3 size: 13 residues. V lost 5 bases and J lost 4, with 9 bases in between. CDR3 sequence (DNA): TGTGCCAGCAGTCGGCGGACTAATCAGCCCCAGCATTTT. This encodes CASSRRTNQPQHF.

This clonotype was detected a few times. The chain links TRBV18 to TRBJ1-3, with D hard to call. V gave up 2 bases and J gave up 1 base, with 15 bases separating them. Germline CDR1 KGHSH, CDR2 LQKENI. This CDR3 comprises 17 residues. CDR3 DNA sequence: TGTGCCAGCTCACCAAGCCCGGAAAGAGGATCTGGAAACACCATATATTTT. Residues: CASSPSPERGSGNTIYF.

The chain couples TRBV6-2 or TRBV6-3 to TRBJ2-1, with D possibly matching TRBD2 (7 bases). CDR1 MNHEY and CDR2 SVGEGT come from the germline V gene. V was cut by 6 bases and J by 5 bases, with 20 bases left in between. The CDR3 is made up of 16 amino acids. The CDR3 reads CASSPRSGGPNNEQFF. The CDR3 nucleotides read TGTGCCAGCAGCCCCCGGTCCGGGGGGCCTAACAATGAGCAGTTCTTC.

The chain uses TRBV7-2 and TRBJ1-2; D ambiguous. Germline-derived CDR1 and CDR2 are SGHTA and FQGNSA. CDR3 length equals 15 residues. V was clipped by 0 bases and J by 2 bases, with 10 bases between them. CDR3 loop: CASSLAPGPNYGYTF. The CDR3 coding sequence is TGTGCCAGCAGCTTAGCTCCAGGTCCGAACTATGGCTACACCTTC.

This clonotype was recorded at least ten times. The V and J genes are TRBV7-2 and TRBJ2-7; a weak D match, TRBD1 (6 bases). This CDR3 contains 14 residues. V dropped 0 bases and J dropped 3 bases, with 9 bases sitting between them. The germline V gene encodes CDR1 SGHTA and CDR2 FQGNSA. CDR3 in DNA: TGTGCCAGCAGCTTAGCGACAGGCGACTACGAGCAGTACTTC. It codes for CASSLATGDYEQYF.

This clonotype occurred many times. This sequence joins TRBV6-5 and TRBJ2-5, with D perhaps matching TRBD2 (6 bases). V was clipped by 2 bases and J by 0 bases, with 13 bases between them. This CDR3 comprises 16 residues. Germline V lookup: CDR1 MNHEY, CDR2 SVGAGI. CDR3 protein: CASSYRRGSHQETQYF. CDR3 nucleotides: TGTGCCAGCAGTTACCGTCGGGGGAGCCACCAAGAGACCCAGTACTTC.

The table lists this clonotype with a few counts. One end of the junction fails to match germline, which may point to a read error. V usage is TRBV4-1 and J usage is TRBJ2-5; 8 positions match TRBD2. Looked up from germline, CDR1 is MGHRA and CDR2 is YSYEKL. CDR3 length: 13 residues. CDR3: CASSQNPTSGARF. DNA of the CDR3: TGCGCCAGCAGCCAAAACCCTACTAGCGGAGCACGGTTC.

In this sample, this clonotype turned up a few times. The V call is TRBV19, the J call TRBJ1-5, with 10 bases fitting TRBD1. V shed 5 bases, J shed 6 bases, and the junction held 10 bases outside the gene matches. This CDR3 spans 16 amino acids. CDR1 LNHDA and CDR2 SQIVND come from the germline V gene (reference sequence). CDR3 loop: CASSRSRDRGFQPQHF. The CDR3 DNA is TGTGCCAGTAGTCGGTCCAGGGACAGGGGTTTTCAGCCCCAGCATTTT.

The V call is TRBV5-4, the J call TRBJ2-1; 13 bases are a match to TRBD2. There are 17 residues in the CDR3. V dropped 4 bases and J dropped 2; count of bases not matched to a gene: 6. Germline assignment: CDR1 SGHNT and CDR2 YYREEE (reference sequence). The CDR3 loop reads CASSLTSGGAPYNEQFF. The CDR3 DNA sequence: TGTGCCAGCAGCCTCACTAGCGGGGGGGCTCCCTACAATGAGCAGTTCTTC.

The table lists this clonotype with a few counts. The rearrangement uses TRBV4-3 and TRBJ2-5; 11 bases agree with TRBD2. CDR1 is LGHNA and CDR2 is YSLEER in the germline V gene. The CDR3 spans 16 residues. The junction had 8 bases not matched to a gene; V was cut back by 4 bases and J by 4 bases. This CDR3 reads CASSPLLAGGGETQYF. As DNA, the CDR3 is TGCGCCAGCAGCCCCCTCCTAGCGGGGGGTGGAGAGACCCAGTACTTC.

This clonotype was seen a few times. The genes are TRBV7-8 and TRBJ2-1; perhaps TRBD2 as D (6 bases). This CDR3 comprises 15 residues. CDR1 and CDR2 (germline): SGHVS, FQNEAQ. V shed 5 bases and J shed 2 bases, with 13 bases lying between them. The CDR3 loop reads CASSPNSGAYNEQFF. The CDR3 bases are TGTGCCAGCAGCCCTAATAGCGGTGCCTACAATGAGCAGTTCTTC.

This clonotype was recorded many times. The rearrangement links TRBV12-5 to TRBJ2-2; D may match TRBD1 or TRBD2 (5 bases each). V was cut by 1 base and J by 4 bases, with 10 bases left in between. Per the germline V gene, CDR1 is LGHNT and CDR2 is FRNRAP. This CDR3 region has 15 residues. The CDR3 sequence: CASGLGDGFTGELFF. The CDR3 DNA reads TGTGCTAGTGGTTTGGGGGACGGCTTCACCGGGGAGCTGTTTTTT.

CDR3 sequence reads: CASSLLGSYGYTF. CDR3 bases: TGTGCCAGCAGTTTATTGGGTAGCTATGGCTACACCTTC. This sequence joins TRBV27 and TRBJ1-2; D unresolved. Germline V gives CDR1 MNHEY, CDR2 SMNVEV (reference sequence). The CDR3 totals 13 residues. Between the trimmed V and J ends, which lost 1 base and 4 bases, there was a span of 7 bases.

This clonotype has ten or more counts. Sequence at one end of the junction differs from germline and may be a read error. The V gene is TRBV5-4, the J gene TRBJ1-1; unclear D gene. The CDR3 extends over 12 amino acids. Germline loops: CDR1 SGHNT, CDR2 YYREEE (reference sequence). CDR3 amino acids: CASSLVNTEAFF. Here the CDR3 DNA reads TGCGCCAGCAGCTTGGTCAACACTGAAGCTTTCTTT.

The table lists this clonotype with many counts. The V call is TRBV20-1, the J call TRBJ2-3; 10 nucleotides agree with TRBD1. The CDR3 runs 16 residues. Trimming removed 2 bases from V and 10 bases from J; junction bases left unmatched: 15. The germline gives CDR1 DFQATT, CDR2 SNEGSKA (reference sequence). CDR3 sequence (DNA): TGCAGTGCTAGAAGCCCGACAGGGGGCGATGGTTTTCCGCAGTATTTT. It codes for CSARSPTGGDGFPQYF.

This clonotype was counted ten times or more. The chain uses TRBV20-1 and TRBJ2-1, with 7 bases lining up with TRBD2. J lost 2 bases, V lost 0 bases, and 4 bases had no gene match. The length of the CDR3 is 15 residues. Germline values: CDR1 DFQATT, CDR2 SNEGSKA (reference sequence). This CDR3 reads CSARDPAGPYNEQFF. The CDR3 bases are TGCAGTGCTAGAGATCCAGCGGGGCCCTACAATGAGCAGTTCTTC.

The chain carries TRBV19 and TRBJ1-6, with D possibly matching TRBD1 (5 bases). The CDR3 is 14 residues long. CDR1 is LNHDA, CDR2 SQIVND, per germline (reference sequence). V was cut by 7 bases and J by 9 bases, with 16 bases left in between. The DNA of the CDR3 is TGTGCCAGTACCTCCTCGGGGCTGGGTTCACCCCTCCACTTT. The encoded protein is CASTSSGLGSPLHF.

V is TRBV2 and J is TRBJ1-6; D gene ambiguous. V lost 10 bases, J lost 7 bases, and 17 bases lay in between. CDR3 length: 14 amino acids. Germline V gives CDR1 SNHLY, CDR2 FYNNEI. The CDR3 region is CATRQESRNSPLHF. In nucleotides, the CDR3 is TGTGCCACCAGGCAGGAATCGAGGAATTCACCCCTCCACTTT.

The chain couples TRBV5-6 to TRBJ1-2; 10 bases are a match to TRBD1. Trimming at V came to 4 bases and at J to 0 bases, leaving 6 bases not matched to a gene. Looked up from germline, CDR1 is SGHDT and CDR2 is YYEEEE. The CDR3 extends over 16 amino acids. The CDR3 nucleotides are TGTGCCAGCAGCCGGGACAGGGGCTACTCTAACTATGGCTACACCTTC. Protein sequence: CASSRDRGYSNYGYTF.

The rearrangement links TRBV28 to TRBJ1-4; TRBD1 is a possible D gene (5 bases). Per the germline V gene, CDR1 is MDHEN and CDR2 is SYDVKM. The CDR3 extends over 12 amino acids. Between the trimmed V and J ends, which lost 8 bases and 6 bases, there was a span of 10 bases. In DNA form, the CDR3 reads TGTGCCAGCCTAGGGGTTGATGAAAAACTGTTTTTT. This translates into CASLGVDEKLFF.

The chain is built from TRBV5-1 and TRBJ1-1; tentative D call: TRBD1 (5 bases). The V gene's germline CDR1 is SGHRS and CDR2 YFSETQ. With 5 bases removed from V and 3 bases from J, the gap between germline ends came to 17 bases. The CDR3 sequence is 15 residues long. The CDR3 spells CASRPGPSGYTEAFF. The CDR3 nucleotides read TGCGCCAGCAGGCCGGGACCCTCGGGTTACACTGAAGCTTTCTTT.

This clonotype has more than one count but fewer than ten. V gene TRBV30 combines with J gene TRBJ1-5; 8 nucleotides align to TRBD1. Germline CDR1 reads GTSNPN; CDR2 reads SVGIG (reference sequence). Trimming cost V 5 bases and J 6 bases; bases outside gene matches: 6. This CDR3 is 13 amino acids long. CDR3 sequence: CAWASGGGQPQHF. CDR3 nucleotide sequence: TGTGCCTGGGCATCAGGGGGCGGTCAGCCCCAGCATTTT.

This clonotype was counted between two and nine times. This rearrangement joins TRBV5-5 to TRBJ2-3; D might be TRBD1 or TRBD2, each matching 5 bases. CDR1 is SGHKS and CDR2 is YYEKEE in the germline V gene (reference sequence). V lost 4 bases to trimming and J lost 0 bases, with 12 bases between them. This CDR3 has 15 residues. CDR3 sequence (DNA): TGTGCCAGCAGCGTCGGTGGGGACAGCACAGATACGCAGTATTTT. Translation gives CASSVGGDSTDTQYF.

The chain has TRBV9 and TRBJ1-6; possibly TRBD1 for D (5 bases). The CDR3 runs to 16 residues. CDR1 SGDLS and CDR2 YYNGEE come from the germline V gene. Deletions cut 3 bases from V and 7 bases from J, with 17 bases between. The CDR3 protein is CASSDRTPGRNSPLHF. Here the CDR3 DNA reads TGTGCCAGCAGCGACCGGACACCCGGAAGGAATTCACCCCTCCACTTT.

The chain recombines TRBV7-2 with TRBJ2-5, with 10 bases identical to TRBD2. Germline V gene sequence: CDR1 SGHTA, CDR2 FQGNSA. Trimming cost V 3 bases and J 4 bases; bases outside gene matches: 5. CDR3 length equals 15 residues. The CDR3, as DNA: TGTGCCAGCAGCTTGCAGCGGGGGGGAGGAGAGACCCAGTACTTC. This gives the protein CASSLQRGGGETQYF.

The chain has TRBV28 and TRBJ2-7; D ambiguous. V was cut by 6 bases and J by 4 bases, with 7 bases left in between. The CDR3 spans 11 residues. Germline V gene sequence: CDR1 MDHEN, CDR2 SYDVKM. This CDR3 reads CASSVGYEQYV. The CDR3 nucleotides are TGTGCCAGCAGCGTGGGGTACGAGCAGTACGTC.

This chain connects TRBV28 to TRBJ2-5; D possibly corresponds to TRBD1 (5 bases). This CDR3 has 13 residues. CDR1 is MDHEN and CDR2 is SYDVKM in the germline V gene. The ends were cut back, 4 bases at V and 2 bases at J, with 8 bases in the middle. The CDR3 nucleotides are TGTGCCAGCAGTTCTCGACAGCAAGAGACCCAGTACTTC. As protein: CASSSRQQETQYF.

The J gene is TRBJ2-3, the V gene TRBV9; possibly TRBD1 or TRBD2 for D (5 bases each). The V gene lost 4 bases and the J gene lost 0 bases, with 18 bases spanning the gap. The CDR3 sequence is 17 residues long. CDR1 and CDR2 from the germline V gene are SGDLS and YYNGEE. The CDR3 nucleotides are TGTGCCAGCAGCCTCCGGGACCGAGGGTTTAGCACAGATACGCAGTATTTT. Translated, it gives CASSLRDRGFSTDTQYF.

In its sample, this clonotype was seen a few times. The chain is built from TRBV6-6 and TRBJ2-1; weak D call: TRBD2 (6 bases). The CDR3 spans 17 residues. Trimming cost V 7 bases and J 6 bases, with 25 bases left between them. Germline CDR1 and CDR2: MNHNY and SVGAGI (reference sequence). CDR3 amino acids: CASIPTPEGPRRNEQFF. Here the CDR3 DNA reads TGTGCCAGCATCCCTACTCCGGAGGGACCCCGGCGCAATGAGCAGTTCTTC.

The chain employs TRBV19 and TRBJ2-2, with D unresolved. The germline gives CDR1 LNHDA, CDR2 SQIVND (reference sequence). Trimming cost V 3 bases and J 3 bases, with 14 bases left between them. The CDR3 length is 16 residues. The CDR3 loop is CASSIKGIRDTGELFF. Here the CDR3 DNA reads TGTGCCAGTAGTATTAAGGGTATCCGGGACACCGGGGAGCTGTTTTTT.